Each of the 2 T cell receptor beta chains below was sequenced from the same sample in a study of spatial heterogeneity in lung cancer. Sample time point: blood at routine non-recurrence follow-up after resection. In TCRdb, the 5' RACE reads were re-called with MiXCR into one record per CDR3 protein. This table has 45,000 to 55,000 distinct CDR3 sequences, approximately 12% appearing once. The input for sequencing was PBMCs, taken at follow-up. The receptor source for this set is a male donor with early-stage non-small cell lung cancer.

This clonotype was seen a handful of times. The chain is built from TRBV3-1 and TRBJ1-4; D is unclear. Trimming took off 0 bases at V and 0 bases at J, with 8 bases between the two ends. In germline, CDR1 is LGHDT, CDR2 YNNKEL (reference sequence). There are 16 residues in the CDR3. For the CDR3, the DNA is TGTGCCAGCAGCCAAGATTTCCCCGCAACTAATGAAAAACTGTTTTTT. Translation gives CASSQDFPATNEKLFF.

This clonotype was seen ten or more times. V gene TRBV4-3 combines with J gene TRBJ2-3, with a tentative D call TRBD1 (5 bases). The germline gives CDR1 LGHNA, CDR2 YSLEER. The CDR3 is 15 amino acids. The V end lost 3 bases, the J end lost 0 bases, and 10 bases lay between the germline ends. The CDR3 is CASSQTARSTDTQYF. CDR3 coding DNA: TGCGCCAGCAGCCAGACAGCCCGAAGCACAGATACGCAGTATTTT.